Below, 26 T cell receptor beta chains from the same sample are listed, as sequenced in a study of cytomegalovirus exposure and HLA in healthy donors. Primers included in the PCR were 60 Vbeta and 13 Jbeta primers. Sequencing used immunoSEQ multiplex PCR; TCRdb keeps in-frame clones, though not all of them. This table holds roughly 87,000 clones, 70% to 75% found once. Specimen: PBMCs. The receptors were gathered from a man aged 60 to 75 in good health and CMV-seronegative.

The chain carries TRBV19 and TRBJ1-4; 8 bases agree with TRBD1. CDR1 and CDR2 (germline): LNHDA, SQIVND (reference sequence). The ends lost 6 bases at V and 7 bases at J; junction bases unmatched: 7. The CDR3 contains 14 residues. The CDR3 DNA follows: TGTGCCAGTAGCCCACAGGGGGTAGTTGAAAAACTGTTTTTT. Amino acids: CASSPQGVVEKLFF. The full variable domain, its missing parts supplied by reference TRBV19 and TRBJ1-4, is DGGITQSPKYLFRKEGQNVTLSCEQNLNHDAMYWYRQDPGQGLRLIYYSQIVNDFQKGDIAEGYSVSREKKESFPLTVTSAQKNPTAFYLCASSPQGVVEKLFFGSGTQLSVL.

The chain links TRBV23-1 to TRBJ1-1, with D unresolved. TRBV23-1 is annotated as an ORF whose role is uncertain. The CDR3 consists of 15 residues. V shed 0 bases and J shed 0 bases, with 8 bases lying between them. CDR3 sequence reads: CASSQSGRLNTEAFF. The DNA of the CDR3 is TGCGCCAGCAGTCAATCGGGCAGGTTGAACACTGAAGCTTTCTTT.

This clone was detected a few times. This chain uses TRBV6-1 with TRBJ2-2; D may be TRBD2 (7 bases). Germline CDR1 and CDR2: MNHNS and SASEGT. The CDR3 runs 15 residues. Trimming took off 8 bases at V and 5 bases at J, with 18 bases between the two ends. The DNA of the CDR3 is TGTGCCAGCCGCGGTGGGGGGGGCGAAACCGGGGAGCTGTTTTTT. Translating gives CASRGGGGETGELFF.

The chain uses TRBV9 and TRBJ1-6; weak D call: TRBD1 (5 bases). There are 14 residues in the CDR3. Looked up from germline, CDR1 is SGDLS and CDR2 is YYNGEE. V shed 4 bases and J shed 5 bases, with 10 bases lying between them. CDR3: CASSHGGDNSPLHF. CDR3 sequence (DNA): TGTGCCAGCAGCCACGGGGGGGATAATTCACCCCTCCACTTT.

This rearrangement joins TRBV9 to TRBJ2-3, with 8 nucleotides matching TRBD2. Per the germline V gene, CDR1 is SGDLS and CDR2 is YYNGEE. V shed 4 bases and J 2 bases; nucleotides not matched to a gene: 9. The CDR3 covers 16 residues. CDR3 residues: CASSRGAGGHTDTQYF. The DNA of the CDR3 is TGTGCCAGCAGCCGGGGGGCGGGGGGCCACACAGATACGCAGTATTTT.

This clone turned up a few times. The chain joins TRBV19 to TRBJ2-1; D may be TRBD2 (6 bases). The CDR3 consists of 15 residues. V was cut by 6 bases and J by 0 bases, with 12 bases left in between. CDR1 is LNHDA, CDR2 SQIVND, per germline (reference sequence). CDR3 amino acids: CASREDGSSYNEQFF. The CDR3, as DNA: TGTGCCAGTAGAGAGGACGGGAGCTCCTACAATGAGCAGTTCTTC.

The genes are TRBV5-6 and TRBJ2-2, with 14 bases fitting TRBD2. Germline V gives CDR1 SGHDT, CDR2 YYEEEE. J gave up 6 bases and V 5 bases, and 9 bases lay outside the gene matches. The CDR3 is made up of 17 amino acids. Here the CDR3 DNA reads TGTGCCAGCAGTTCTAAGACTAGCGGGGGGGCATCCGGGGAGCTGTTTTTT. Amino acid sequence: CASSSKTSGGASGELFF. Together with reference TRBV5-6 and TRBJ2-2, the CDR3 gives the full variable domain: DAGVTQSPTHLIKTRGQQVTLRCSPKSGHDTVSWYQQALGQGPQFIFQYYEEEERQRGNFPDRFSGHQFPNYSSELNVNALLLGDSALYLCASSSKTSGGASGELFFGEGSRLTVL.

This sequence joins TRBV11-2 and TRBJ2-7; D possibly corresponds to TRBD1 (5 bases). Germline V gives CDR1 SGHAT, CDR2 FQNNGV. Trimming left V 4 bases short and J 4 bases short, with 17 bases between. The CDR3 has 15 amino acids. The CDR3: CASSSGATKGYEQYF. In DNA, the CDR3 is TGTGCCAGCAGCTCTGGGGCGACGAAGGGGTACGAGCAGTACTTC.

V is TRBV9 and J is TRBJ2-2; no clear D. Germline CDR1 is SGDLS and CDR2 is YYNGEE. The CDR3 totals 16 residues. Trimming removed 4 bases at V and 4 bases at J, with 17 bases between. The CDR3 nucleotides are TGTGCCAGCAGCCCCACGGTGGTTGTTAGCACCGGGGAGCTGTTTTTT. This encodes CASSPTVVVSTGELFF.

This chain connects TRBV5-1 to TRBJ2-3; possibly TRBD1 for D (6 bases). Germline assignment: CDR1 SGHRS and CDR2 YFSETQ. The CDR3 length is 16 residues. Trimming took off 4 bases at V and 1 base at J, with 16 bases between the two ends. CDR3 sequence: CASSGGRGAGTDTQYF. CDR3 nucleotide sequence: TGCGCCAGCAGCGGGGGCAGAGGTGCTGGCACAGATACGCAGTATTTT.

The chain uses TRBV9 and TRBJ2-2; a weak D match, TRBD2 (6 bases). The CDR3 has 13 residues. The V end was cut by 2 bases, the J end by 5 bases, with 7 bases between. The germline V gene has CDR1 SGDLS and CDR2 YYNGEE. The CDR3 nucleotides are TGTGCCAGCAGCGTGGGGGGAACCGGGGAGCTGTTTTTT. Its translation is CASSVGGTGELFF.

The chain carries TRBV5-1 and TRBJ2-5, with 7 bases matching TRBD1. The CDR3 consists of 13 residues. Germline assignment: CDR1 SGHRS and CDR2 YFSETQ. Losses at the gene ends were 4 bases for V and 11 bases for J; bases not matched to a gene: 11. Written as DNA, the CDR3 is TGCGCCAGCAGCGTCCCCGGGACAGAAGAGCAGTACTTC. Amino acids: CASSVPGTEEQYF.

The chain recombines TRBV5-1 with TRBJ2-3; 10 nucleotides agree with TRBD2. The CDR3 spans 14 residues. After removal of 8 bases from V and 1 base from J, the junction contained 4 bases not matched to a gene. CDR1 is SGHRS, CDR2 YFSETQ, per germline. The CDR3 bases are TGCGCCAGTTTAGCGGGGGGCGGCACAGATACGCAGTATTTT. It translates to CASLAGGGTDTQYF.

The gene calls are TRBV7-6 and TRBJ2-2; 8 bases line up with TRBD1. Germline assignment: CDR1 SGHVS and CDR2 FNYEAQ. The CDR3 is made up of 15 amino acids. V trimming: 4 bases; J trimming: 5 bases; junction bases outside the gene matches: 6. Written as DNA, the CDR3 is TGTGCCAGCAGCTCAGGACAGGGATGGACCGGGGAGCTGTTTTTT. This codes for CASSSGQGWTGELFF.

The chain is built from TRBV19 and TRBJ2-2; 7 bases are shared with TRBD1. Losses at the gene ends were 5 bases for V and 1 base for J; bases not matched to a gene: 4. This CDR3 has 15 amino acids. Germline V gene sequence: CDR1 LNHDA, CDR2 SQIVND (reference sequence). CDR3 amino acids: CASSPTGMNTGELFF. CDR3 DNA: TGTGCCAGTAGTCCGACAGGGATGAACACCGGGGAGCTGTTTTTT.

This chain uses TRBV7-2 with TRBJ1-1; D might be TRBD1 (5 bases). The CDR3 covers 14 residues. V dropped 4 bases and J dropped 3 bases, with 12 bases sitting between them. Germline loops: CDR1 SGHTA, CDR2 FQGNSA. Here the CDR3 reads CASSSFGGHTEAFF. In DNA, the CDR3 is TGTGCCAGCAGCTCCTTCGGGGGACACACTGAAGCTTTCTTT.

The chain joins TRBV29-1 to TRBJ1-4, with 8 bases fitting TRBD1. Germline values: CDR1 SQVTM, CDR2 ANQGSEA. The ends lost 7 bases at V and 8 bases at J; junction bases unmatched: 9. The CDR3 is made up of 13 amino acids. CDR3 residues: CSGQDRGREKLFF. For the CDR3, the DNA is TGCAGCGGCCAAGACAGGGGTCGGGAAAAACTGTTTTTT.

The chain carries TRBV11-2 and TRBJ1-1; TRBD1 agrees at 7 bases. This CDR3 region has 15 residues. V was clipped by 1 base and J by 2 bases; unmatched bases: 4. The germline V gene encodes CDR1 SGHAT and CDR2 FQNNGV. The chain's CDR3 is CASSLGDSRNTEAFF. The DNA of the CDR3 is TGTGCCAGCAGCTTAGGGGACAGCCGCAACACTGAAGCTTTCTTT.

With respect to this clone: One end of the junction does not line up with germline, which may come from a read error. The chain joins TRBV7-7 to TRBJ2-5; D is perhaps TRBD1 (6 bases). Germline CDR1 reads SSHAT; CDR2 reads FNYEAQ (reference sequence). The CDR3 runs 15 residues. CDR3: CASSPGAGRRETQYF. In nucleotides, the CDR3 is TGTGCTAGCAGCCCAGGGGCAGGGCGGCGAGAGACCCAGTACTTC.

In its sample, this clone was seen a few times. The chain uses TRBV30 and TRBJ1-1; the D is unclear. The CDR3 extends over 14 amino acids. V gave up 1 base and J gave up 4 bases, with 13 bases separating them. The V gene's germline CDR1 is GTSNPN and CDR2 SVGIG (reference sequence). The CDR3 loop is CAWSDRPGVTEAFF. CDR3 coding DNA: TGTGCCTGGAGTGACCGTCCGGGTGTCACTGAAGCTTTCTTT.

Worth noting for this clone: The germline gene is not matched at one end of the junction; a read error may be the cause. The rearrangement uses TRBV7-9 and TRBJ2-3, with D perhaps TRBD2 (6 bases). The germline V gene encodes CDR1 SEHNR and CDR2 FQNEAQ (reference sequence). The CDR3 length is 16 residues. CDR3 loop: CSSSFYLGLATDTQYF. CDR3 nucleotide sequence: TGTTCCAGCAGCTTTTATTTGGGACTGGCCACAGATACGCAGTATTTT.

The chain joins TRBV9 to TRBJ2-1; TRBD2 matches 8 bases. CDR3 size: 15 residues. From germline, CDR1 is SGDLS and CDR2 YYNGEE. V dropped 4 bases and J dropped 5; count of bases not matched to a gene: 8. The chain's CDR3 is CASSTSGTRDNEQFF. The CDR3 DNA is TGTGCCAGCAGCACCTCCGGGACTAGGGACAATGAGCAGTTCTTC. Supplemented by reference TRBV9 and TRBJ2-1, the full variable domain reads DSGVTQTPKHLITATGQRVTLRCSPRSGDLSVYWYQQSLDQGLQFLIQYYNGEERAKGNILERFSAQQFPDLHSELNLSSLELGDSALYFCASSTSGTRDNEQFFGPGTRLTVL.

This clone was detected a few times. This chain joins TRBV6-1 and TRBJ1-5, with no clear D. Trimming cost V 1 base and J 4 bases, with 11 bases left between them. The CDR3 sequence is 15 residues long. Germline-derived CDR1 and CDR2 are MNHNS and SASEGT. CDR3 sequence (DNA): TGTGCCAGCAGTGAAGGGGTTGGGAGAAATCAGCCCCAGCATTTT. Protein product: CASSEGVGRNQPQHF.

The rearrangement uses TRBV2 and TRBJ1-5, with no clear D. V was trimmed by 6 bases and J by 0 bases, leaving 12 bases between them. The V gene's germline CDR1 is SNHLY and CDR2 FYNNEI. The CDR3 sequence is 15 residues long. CDR3 nucleotides: TGTGCCAGCAGCCTATTTGTAGATAGCAATCAGCCCCAGCATTTT. Amino acid sequence: CASSLFVDSNQPQHF.

This clone appeared a single time. V gene TRBV4-1 combines with J gene TRBJ2-5; D gene ambiguous. CDR1 is MGHRA, CDR2 YSYEKL, per germline. The CDR3 is made up of 13 amino acids. V was pared by 1 base and J by 4 bases, with 7 bases between. CDR3 nucleotide sequence: TGCGCCAGCAGCCAAGTGGTGAGAGAGACCCAGTACTTC. It encodes CASSQVVRETQYF.

The chain combines TRBV11-2 with TRBJ2-3; possible D gene TRBD2, 7 bases. CDR1 and CDR2 (germline): SGHAT, FQNNGV. The CDR3 spans 15 residues. V was pared by 4 bases and J by 5 bases, with 16 bases between. CDR3 sequence reads: CASSWSRGAQDTQYF. The CDR3 bases are TGTGCCAGCAGCTGGTCACGGGGGGCGCAAGATACGCAGTATTTT.